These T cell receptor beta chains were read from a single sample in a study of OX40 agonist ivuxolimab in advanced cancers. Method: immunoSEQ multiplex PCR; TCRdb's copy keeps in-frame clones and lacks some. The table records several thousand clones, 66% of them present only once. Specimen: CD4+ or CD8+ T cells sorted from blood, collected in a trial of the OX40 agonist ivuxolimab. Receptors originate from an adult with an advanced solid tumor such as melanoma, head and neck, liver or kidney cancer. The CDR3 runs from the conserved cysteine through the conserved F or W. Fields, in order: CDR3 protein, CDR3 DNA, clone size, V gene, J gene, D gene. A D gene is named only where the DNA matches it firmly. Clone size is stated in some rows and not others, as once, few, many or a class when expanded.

cdr3_aa: CASSLGLNEETQYF; cdr3_nt: TGTGCCAGCAGCTTAGGCCTAAACGAAGAGACCCAGTACTTC; clone_size: few; v_call: TRBV11-2; j_call: TRBJ2-5; d_call: -
cdr3_aa: CATPWDRGPTEAFF; cdr3_nt: TGTGCCACTCCGTGGGACAGGGGTCCAACTGAAGCTTTCTTT; clone_size: once; v_call: TRBV19; j_call: TRBJ1-1; d_call: TRBD1
cdr3_aa: CASSEGATDTQYF; cdr3_nt: TGTGCCAGCAGTGAGGGGGCCACAGATACGCAGTATTTT; clone_size: -; v_call: TRBV6-4; j_call: TRBJ2-3; d_call: -
cdr3_aa: CASGALQGPEGEQYF; cdr3_nt: TGCGCCAGCGGGGCCTTACAGGGACCGGAGGGCGAGCAGTACTTC; clone_size: once; v_call: TRBV5-1; j_call: TRBJ2-7; d_call: -
cdr3_aa: CASSPSGRRTGELFF; cdr3_nt: TGTGCCAGCAGCCCCAGCGGGAGAAGGACCGGGGAGCTGTTTTTT; clone_size: -; v_call: TRBV9; j_call: TRBJ2-2; d_call: TRBD2
cdr3_aa: CASSYSLYAEQFF; cdr3_nt: TGTGCCAGCAGTTACTCTCTATACGCTGAGCAGTTCTTC; clone_size: -; v_call: TRBV6-5; j_call: TRBJ2-1; d_call: -
cdr3_aa: CASSEASGLSSYEQYF; cdr3_nt: TGTGCCAGCAGTGAAGCCTCGGGCCTCTCCTCCTACGAGCAGTACTTC; clone_size: -; v_call: TRBV2; j_call: TRBJ2-7; d_call: -
cdr3_aa: CASNHRGNTEAFF; cdr3_nt: TGTGCCAGCAACCACAGGGGGAACACTGAAGCTTTCTTT; clone_size: -; v_call: TRBV5-5; j_call: TRBJ1-1; d_call: TRBD1
cdr3_aa: CASSPTTGAYNEQFF; cdr3_nt: TGTGCCAGCAGCCCTACCACCGGGGCCTACAATGAGCAGTTCTTC; clone_size: -; v_call: TRBV5-6; j_call: TRBJ2-1; d_call: -
cdr3_aa: CASSPAGSGGHGELFF; cdr3_nt: TGTGCCAGCAGTCCCGCGGGATCGGGAGGGCACGGGGAGCTGTTTTTT; clone_size: -; v_call: TRBV25-1; j_call: TRBJ2-2; d_call: TRBD2
cdr3_aa: CASSFTGVITEAFF; cdr3_nt: TGTGCCAGCAGTTTCACAGGGGTGATCACTGAAGCTTTCTTT; clone_size: -; v_call: TRBV28; j_call: TRBJ1-1; d_call: TRBD1
cdr3_aa: CASSEAETGGYEQYF; cdr3_nt: TGTGCCAGCAGTGAAGCGGAGACAGGGGGCTACGAGCAGTACTTC; clone_size: -; v_call: TRBV6-4; j_call: TRBJ2-7; d_call: TRBD1
cdr3_aa: CASSVDSGSNEQFF; cdr3_nt: TGTGCCAGCAGTGTTGACAGCGGGAGCAATGAGCAGTTCTTC; clone_size: -; v_call: TRBV2; j_call: TRBJ2-1; d_call: TRBD2
cdr3_aa: CASSEELAGANEQFF; cdr3_nt: TGTGCCAGCAGTGAAGAGCTAGCGGGAGCAAATGAGCAGTTCTTC; clone_size: few; v_call: TRBV6-1; j_call: TRBJ2-1; d_call: TRBD2
cdr3_aa: CSVENVRRPYQETQYF; cdr3_nt: TGCAGCGTTGAAAATGTAAGACGGCCGTACCAAGAGACCCAGTACTTC; clone_size: -; v_call: TRBV29-1; j_call: TRBJ2-5; d_call: -
cdr3_aa: CASSEALGAGYGYTF; cdr3_nt: TGTGCCAGCAGTGAAGCCTTAGGGGCGGGCTATGGCTACACCTTC; clone_size: -; v_call: TRBV6-1; j_call: TRBJ1-2; d_call: -
cdr3_aa: CASSPRLAGADTQYF; cdr3_nt: TGTGCCAGCAGTCCCCGGCTAGCGGGAGCAGATACGCAGTATTTT; clone_size: -; v_call: TRBV6-4; j_call: TRBJ2-3; d_call: TRBD2
cdr3_aa: CASSPGLGGAGNQPQHF; cdr3_nt: TGTGCCAGCTCACCAGGGCTTGGCGGAGCAGGCAATCAGCCCCAGCATTTT; clone_size: once; v_call: TRBV18; j_call: TRBJ1-5; d_call: -
cdr3_aa: CAWKETVNTGELFF; cdr3_nt: TGTGCCTGGAAGGAGACAGTAAACACCGGGGAGCTGTTTTTT; clone_size: few; v_call: TRBV30; j_call: TRBJ2-2; d_call: -
cdr3_aa: CASSFSVGGSGGGLAKNIQYF; cdr3_nt: TGTGCCAGCAGCTTCTCGGTTGGAGGAAGCGGGGGGGGTTTAGCCAAAAACATTCAGTACTTC; clone_size: -; v_call: TRBV7-8; j_call: TRBJ2-4; d_call: TRBD2
cdr3_aa: CASSESGTRDADTQYF; cdr3_nt: TGTGCCAGCAGTGAATCGGGGACTAGGGACGCGGATACGCAGTATTTT; clone_size: -; v_call: TRBV25-1; j_call: TRBJ2-3; d_call: TRBD2
cdr3_aa: CASSPPSTSGREQYF; cdr3_nt: TGTGCCAGCAGCCCTCCATCGACATCGGGCCGCGAGCAGTACTTC; clone_size: few; v_call: TRBV7-9; j_call: TRBJ2-7; d_call: -
cdr3_aa: CASREPGQSKETQYF; cdr3_nt: TGTGCCAGCAGGGAACCGGGACAGTCGAAAGAGACCCAGTACTTC; clone_size: -; v_call: TRBV6-1; j_call: TRBJ2-5; d_call: TRBD1
cdr3_aa: CASSKGNTSNQPQHF; cdr3_nt: TGTGCCAGCAGCAAAGGTAACACTAGCAATCAGCCCCAGCATTTT; clone_size: -; v_call: TRBV21-1; j_call: TRBJ1-5; d_call: -